This TCR beta chain originates from a study of blood T cell repertoires in COVID-19. The wider study: Samples representing acute and convalescent COVID-19 were sourced from the United States, Italy and Spain. PBMCs, B-cell-depleted T cells, or T cells were the source of the cDNA or gDNA that made up the material.

As handled by the study authors: Estimation of nucleated cell counts relied on the amplification of reference gene primers. Assay: immunoSEQ multiplex PCR; the TCRdb copy retains only in-frame clones and omits some. V and J calls and clone size are those listed in that table; D and trimming were worked out from the DNA. The table records some 190,000 clones, 85% to 90% of them present only once. Patients of the Seattle cohort, enrolled during active infection, were followed longitudinally. Deletions cut 2 bases from V and 5 bases from J, with 18 bases between. This CDR3 contains 16 residues. Germline CDR1 reads MNHEY; CDR2 reads SMNVEV (reference sequence).

The chain links TRBV27 to TRBJ2-5; possible D gene TRBD1, 7 bases. The sequence was obtained from a person aged 70 to 85 with COVID-19, enrolled during active disease. Sequencing was carried out using peripheral blood. CDR3 nucleotides: TGTGCCAGCAGTTTAGGGGCAGGGGGGTTCAGGGAGACCCAGTACTTC. It is translated as CASSLGAGGFRETQYF.